Listed below are T cell receptor beta chains from one sample, sequenced in a study of blood T cell repertoires in COVID-19. Sequencing was performed with immunoSEQ multiplex PCR; in TCRdb, only in-frame clones are kept and a portion is missing. The sample has about 360,000 clones; around 90% are singletons. Sequencing used PBMCs or T cells enriched from blood (not recorded which). The origin of the receptors is a woman between 40 and 55 years old with acute COVID-19. Each CDR3 is given with its conserved first and last residue. The D gene is left open where the match is weak. The size of a clone is reported for some rows only, either as once, few or many, or as a class for expanded clones.

j_gene,abundance,d_gene,v_gene,CDR3aa,CDR3nt
TRBJ1-2,-,-,TRBV2,CASSEEANYGYTF,TGTGCCAGCAGTGAGGAAGCGAACTATGGCTACACCTTC
TRBJ1-1,-,TRBD1,TRBV2,CASSVETGGGSQAFF,TGTGCCAGCAGTGTGGAAACAGGGGGCGGCTCACAAGCTTTCTTT
TRBJ1-6,once,-,TRBV25-1,CASSDLGKGSYNSPLHF,TGTGCCAGCAGTGATTTGGGGAAGGGGTCCTATAATTCACCCCTCCACTTT
TRBJ2-7,-,TRBD1,TRBV7-8,CASSLTGQGGLEQYF,TGTGCCAGCAGCTTAACGGGACAGGGTGGTCTCGAGCAGTACTTC
TRBJ2-2,-,-,TRBV11-2,CASSKGEARELFF,TGTGCCAGCAGTAAGGGAGAAGCACGGGAGCTGTTTTTT
TRBJ1-5,-,-,TRBV11-2,CASSFSGQPQHF,TGTGCCAGCAGCTTTTCGGGGCAGCCCCAGCATTTT
TRBJ2-3,-,TRBD2,TRBV3-1/TRBV3-2,CASSQDRWGLAGGSTDTQYF,TGTGCCAGCAGCCAAGATCGGTGGGGACTAGCGGGGGGAAGCACAGATACGCAGTATTTT
TRBJ1-1,-,TRBD1,TRBV7-9,CASSLGDRGLGTEAFF,TGTGCCAGCAGCTTAGGGGACAGGGGGCTCGGCACTGAAGCTTTCTTT
TRBJ2-1,-,-,TRBV6-5,CASSYTTSSYNEQFF,TGTGCCAGCAGTTATACGACTAGCTCCTACAATGAGCAGTTCTTC
TRBJ1-1,-,TRBD1,TRBV30,CAWSSATGATEAFF,TGTGCCTGGAGTTCCGCAACAGGGGCCACTGAAGCTTTCTTT
TRBJ2-5,-,TRBD2,TRBV11-2,CASSLSGGGGSETQYF,TGTGCCAGCAGCTTGAGCGGGGGGGGAGGTTCGGAGACCCAGTACTTC
TRBJ1-2,-,TRBD1,TRBV5-1,CASSLRLGQAPNYGYTF,TGCGCCAGCAGCCTTCGCCTCGGACAGGCCCCTAACTATGGCTACACCTTC
TRBJ2-1,-,TRBD2,TRBV2,CASSLAGVYNEQFF,TGTGCCAGCAGTTTAGCGGGGGTTTACAATGAGCAGTTCTTC
TRBJ2-2,-,-,TRBV9,CASSVENRGTGELFF,TGTGCCAGCAGCGTGGAAAATCGGGGCACCGGGGAGCTGTTTTTT
TRBJ2-7,-,TRBD1,TRBV10-1,CASLPPRDRGRQSSYEQYF,TGCGCCAGTCTCCCGCCCCGGGACAGGGGCCGCCAAAGCTCCTACGAGCAGTACTTC
TRBJ2-5,-,-,TRBV5-4,CASSLDVATQETQYF,TGTGCCAGCAGCTTGGACGTAGCGACCCAAGAGACCCAGTACTTC
TRBJ2-7,-,-,TRBV5-4,CASSLSRDKQYEQYF,TGTGCCAGCAGCTTGTCCCGGGACAAACAATACGAGCAGTACTTC
TRBJ2-1,-,-,TRBV15,CATSGGTLNEQFF,TGTGCCACCTCCGGGGGGACACTCAATGAGCAGTTCTTC
TRBJ1-2,-,-,TRBV6-5,CASRPSVSNYGYTF,TGTGCCAGCAGACCCAGCGTCTCCAACTATGGCTACACCTTC
TRBJ2-5,-,-,TRBV4-2,CASSQVGVGAREETQYF,TGTGCCAGCAGCCAAGTGGGCGTGGGGGCGCGGGAGGAGACCCAGTACTTC
TRBJ1-5,-,-,TRBV19,CASNVGFGTQHF,TGTGCCAGTAATGTGGGGTTCGGGACCCAGCATTTT
TRBJ1-2,-,-,TRBV7-8,CASSLDRADGYTF,TGTGCCAGCAGCTTAGACAGGGCCGATGGCTACACCTTC
TRBJ1-2,-,-,TRBV6-5,CASSFVPGYGYTF,TGTGCCAGCAGTTTTGTTCCGGGGTATGGCTACACCTTC
TRBJ2-3,-,-,TRBV7-9,CASSVATGHDTQYF,TGTGCCAGCAGCGTAGCTACAGGGCATGATACGCAGTATTTT
TRBJ1-6,-,-,TRBV19,CASSILFTENSPLHF,TGTGCCAGTAGTATTCTTTTCACAGAAAATTCACCCCTCCACTTT
TRBJ1-1,once,-,TRBV6-5,CASRQGSNTEAFF,TGTGCCAGCAGGCAGGGGTCGAACACTGAAGCTTTCTTT
TRBJ1-2,-,TRBD1,TRBV5-1,CASSPGQGAEHYGYTF,TGCGCCAGCAGCCCCGGACAGGGGGCAGAGCACTATGGCTACACCTTC
TRBJ1-6,-,TRBD1,TRBV5-1,CASSLGQGFYNSPLHF,TGCGCCAGCAGCTTGGGACAGGGGTTCTATAATTCACCCCTCCACTTT
TRBJ1-1,-,-,TRBV18,CASSPFTTLNTEAFF,TGTGCCAGCTCACCATTCACAACCTTGAACACTGAAGCTTTCTTT
TRBJ1-2,-,-,TRBV19,CASSINSNYGYTF,TGTGCCAGTAGTATAAACAGTAACTATGGCTACACCTTC
TRBJ1-2,-,-,TRBV5-6,CASSPRDGRRSGYTF,TGTGCCAGCAGCCCGAGGGACGGGAGACGATCCGGCTACACCTTC
TRBJ1-4,-,TRBD1,TRBV5-1,CASSRGQGREKLFF,TGCGCCAGCAGCCGGGGACAGGGTCGCGAAAAACTGTTTTTT
TRBJ1-1,-,-,TRBV3-1/TRBV3-2,CASSQGGKNTEAFF,TGTGCCAGCAGCCAAGGGGGCAAGAACACTGAAGCTTTCTTT
TRBJ2-7,-,-,TRBV11-2,CASSLGPTGTYEQYF,TGTGCCAGCAGCTTAGGTCCCACGGGGACCTACGAGCAGTACTTC
TRBJ1-2,-,TRBD1,TRBV12-3/TRBV12-4,CASSLNRGRGYTF,TGTGCCAGCAGTCTTAACAGGGGGCGTGGCTACACCTTC
TRBJ2-1,-,TRBD2,TRBV15,CATSWGLAGGFEQFF,TGTGCCACCAGCTGGGGACTAGCGGGGGGGTTTGAGCAGTTCTTC
TRBJ1-5,-,TRBD1,TRBV14,CASSQPRGDRDQGNQPQHF,TGTGCCAGCAGCCAACCTAGAGGGGACAGGGATCAAGGCAATCAGCCCCAGCATTTT
TRBJ1-3,-,-,TRBV10-3,CAISESLNSGNTIYF,TGTGCCATCAGTGAGTCCCTAAACTCTGGAAACACCATATATTTT
TRBJ1-2,-,TRBD1,TRBV6-2/TRBV6-3,CASSETRGLGGYTF,TGTGCCAGCAGTGAGACCAGGGGGCTCGGTGGCTACACCTTC